The T cell receptor beta chain described here comes from a study of radiation and T cells in renal cell carcinoma. V lost 7 bases to trimming and J lost 4 bases; unmatched junction nucleotides: 10. This CDR3 contains 15 residues. Germline-derived CDR1 and CDR2 are SNHLY and FYNNEI. Documented time point: baseline pretreatment blood. Indicated treatment: 15 Gy SBRT to primary tumor, nephrectomy 4 weeks later. The patient's renal cell carcinoma had clear cell pathology. TCRdb keeps only in-frame clones here, not all; method: immunoSEQ multiplex PCR. Here the sample spans about 59,000 clones, about three quarters being singletons.

The sample consisted of blood, taken from a patient whose treatment included radiotherapy and nephrectomy. The receptor was derived from a man between 60 and 75 years old with renal cell carcinoma. This chain connects TRBV2 to TRBJ1-2; 9 positions match TRBD1. The CDR3 spells CASTYDRGMSYGYTF. Written as DNA, the CDR3 is TGTGCCAGCACATACGACAGGGGGATGAGCTATGGCTACACCTTC.